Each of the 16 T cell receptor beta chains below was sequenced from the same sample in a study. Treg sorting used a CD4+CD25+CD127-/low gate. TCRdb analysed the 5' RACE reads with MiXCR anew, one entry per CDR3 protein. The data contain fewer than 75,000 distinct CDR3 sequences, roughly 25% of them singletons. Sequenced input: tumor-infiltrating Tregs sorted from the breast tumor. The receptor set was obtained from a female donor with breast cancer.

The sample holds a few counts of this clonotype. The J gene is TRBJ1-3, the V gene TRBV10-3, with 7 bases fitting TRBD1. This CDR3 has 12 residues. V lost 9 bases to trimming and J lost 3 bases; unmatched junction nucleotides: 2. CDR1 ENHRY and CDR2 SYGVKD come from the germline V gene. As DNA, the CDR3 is TGTGCCATTGGGACAGATGGAAACACCATATATTTT. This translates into CAIGTDGNTIYF.

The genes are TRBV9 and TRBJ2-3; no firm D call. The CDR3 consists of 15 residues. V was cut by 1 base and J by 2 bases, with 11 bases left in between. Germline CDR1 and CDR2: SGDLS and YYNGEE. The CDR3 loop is CASSVRPDPTDTQYF. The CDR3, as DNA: TGTGCCAGCAGCGTAAGACCTGATCCCACAGATACGCAGTATTTT.

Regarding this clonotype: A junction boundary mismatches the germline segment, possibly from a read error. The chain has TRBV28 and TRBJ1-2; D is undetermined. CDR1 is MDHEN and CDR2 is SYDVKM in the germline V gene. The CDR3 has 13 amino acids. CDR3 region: CASSSSLSQAGHF. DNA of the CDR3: TGTGCCAGCAGTTCCTCCCTTTCCCAGGCTGGTCACTTC.

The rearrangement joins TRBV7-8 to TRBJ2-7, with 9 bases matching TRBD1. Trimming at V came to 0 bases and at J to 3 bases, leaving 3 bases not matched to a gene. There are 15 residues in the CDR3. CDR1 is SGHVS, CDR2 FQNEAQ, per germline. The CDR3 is CASSLAGDRDYEQYF. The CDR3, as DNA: TGTGCCAGCAGCTTAGCCGGGGACAGGGACTACGAGCAGTACTTC.

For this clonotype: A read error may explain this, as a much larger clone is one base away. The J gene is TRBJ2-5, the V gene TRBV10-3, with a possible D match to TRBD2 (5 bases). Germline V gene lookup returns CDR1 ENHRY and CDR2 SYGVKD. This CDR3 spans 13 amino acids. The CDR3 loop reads CAIRESAERAQYF. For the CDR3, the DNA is TGTGCCATCCGTGAGTCAGCAGAGAGGGCCCAGTACTTC.

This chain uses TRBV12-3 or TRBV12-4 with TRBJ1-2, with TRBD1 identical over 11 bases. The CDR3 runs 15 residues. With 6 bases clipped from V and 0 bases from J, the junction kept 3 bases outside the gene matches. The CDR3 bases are TGTGCCAGCAGCCGGGACAGGGGGACTAACTATGGCTACACCTTC. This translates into CASSRDRGTNYGYTF.

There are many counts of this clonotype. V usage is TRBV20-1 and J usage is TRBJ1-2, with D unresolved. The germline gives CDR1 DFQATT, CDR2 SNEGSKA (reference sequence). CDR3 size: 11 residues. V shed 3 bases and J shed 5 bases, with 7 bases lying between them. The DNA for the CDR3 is TGCAGTGCTAGCTCGGCGTATGGCTACACCTTC. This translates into CSASSAYGYTF.

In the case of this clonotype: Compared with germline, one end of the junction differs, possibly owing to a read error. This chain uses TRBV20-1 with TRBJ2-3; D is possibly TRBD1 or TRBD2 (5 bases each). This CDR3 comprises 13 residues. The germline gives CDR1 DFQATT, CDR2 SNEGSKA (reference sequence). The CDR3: CSATGPSTDTRYF. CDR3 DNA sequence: TGCAGTGCTACGGGACCGAGCACAGATACGCGGTATTTT.

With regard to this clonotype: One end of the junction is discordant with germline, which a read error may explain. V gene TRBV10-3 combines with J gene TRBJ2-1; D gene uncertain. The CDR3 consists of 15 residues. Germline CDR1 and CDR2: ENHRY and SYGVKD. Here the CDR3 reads CAISAESRPYSEQFF. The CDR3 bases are TGTGCCATCAGTGCGGAGTCGCGCCCCTACAGTGAGCAGTTCTTC.

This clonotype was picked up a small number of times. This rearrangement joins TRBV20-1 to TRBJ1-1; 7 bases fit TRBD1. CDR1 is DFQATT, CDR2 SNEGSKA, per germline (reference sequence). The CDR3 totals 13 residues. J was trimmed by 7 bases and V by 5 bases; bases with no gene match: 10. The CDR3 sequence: CSASWTGKDEAFF. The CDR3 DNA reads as TGCAGTGCTTCTTGGACAGGAAAGGATGAAGCTTTCTTT.

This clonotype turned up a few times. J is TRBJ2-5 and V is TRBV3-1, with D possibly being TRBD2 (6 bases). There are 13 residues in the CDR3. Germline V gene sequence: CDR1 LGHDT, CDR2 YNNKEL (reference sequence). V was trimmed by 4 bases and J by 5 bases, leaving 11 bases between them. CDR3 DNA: TGTGCCAGCAGCCTCCGGGGGAGCGAGACCCAGTACTTC. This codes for CASSLRGSETQYF.

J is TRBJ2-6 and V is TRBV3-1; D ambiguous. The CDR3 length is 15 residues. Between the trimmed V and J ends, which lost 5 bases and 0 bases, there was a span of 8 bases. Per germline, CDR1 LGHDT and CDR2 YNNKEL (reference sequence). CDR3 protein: CASSERSSGANVLTF. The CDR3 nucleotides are TGTGCCAGCAGCGAAAGGAGCTCTGGGGCCAACGTCCTGACTTTC.

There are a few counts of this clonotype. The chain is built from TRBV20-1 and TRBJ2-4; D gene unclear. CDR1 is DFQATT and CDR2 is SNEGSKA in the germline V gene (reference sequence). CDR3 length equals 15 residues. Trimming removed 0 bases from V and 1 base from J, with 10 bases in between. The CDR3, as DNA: TGCAGTGCTAGAGATTTATGGAAGGCCAAAAACATTCAGTACTTC. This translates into CSARDLWKAKNIQYF.

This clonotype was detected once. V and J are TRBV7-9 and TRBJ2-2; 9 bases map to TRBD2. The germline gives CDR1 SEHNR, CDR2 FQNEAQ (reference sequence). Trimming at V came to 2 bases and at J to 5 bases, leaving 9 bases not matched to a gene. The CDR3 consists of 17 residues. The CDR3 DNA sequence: TGTGCCAGCAGCTTACCCCTTCTAGCGGGAAGGACCGGGGAGCTGTTTTTT. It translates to CASSLPLLAGRTGELFF.

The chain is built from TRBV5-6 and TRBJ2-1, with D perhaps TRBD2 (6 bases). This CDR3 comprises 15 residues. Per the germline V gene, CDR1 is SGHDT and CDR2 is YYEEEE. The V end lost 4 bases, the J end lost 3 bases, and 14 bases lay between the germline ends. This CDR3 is CASSGGAGSYNEQFF. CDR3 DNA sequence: TGTGCCAGCAGCGGCGGGGCCGGGAGCTACAATGAGCAGTTCTTC.

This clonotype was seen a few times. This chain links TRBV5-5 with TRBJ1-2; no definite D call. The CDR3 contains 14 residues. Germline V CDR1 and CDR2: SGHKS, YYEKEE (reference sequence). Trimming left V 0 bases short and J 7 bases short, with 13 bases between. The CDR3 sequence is CASSLAVQPRGYTF. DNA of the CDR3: TGTGCCAGCAGCTTGGCCGTGCAGCCGCGTGGCTACACCTTC.